This TCR beta chain was retrieved from a study of cytomegalovirus exposure and HLA in healthy donors. The primer mix had 60 Vbeta and 13 Jbeta primers. Profiling relied on immunoSEQ multiplex PCR, and the TCRdb table lists in-frame clones only, not all of them. The data hold some 110,000 clones, with about 70% observed a single time. A remark on this clone: Antigen specificity is unknown.

Study-wide findings and caveats: A classifier reportedly called cytomegalovirus status with high sensitivity and specificity. Many donors shared some public TCRs, even though most TCR sequences were rare. CMV antigen specificity was confirmed in vitro for three CMV-associated chains.

The receptor was derived from a woman aged 55-69 years in good health and CMV-seropositive. The sequenced sample was PBMCs.

For the CDR3, the DNA is TGTGCCAGCAGTCTGACAGGGGTCGGGTACGAGCAGTACTTC. It specifies CASSLTGVGYEQYF. The chain uses TRBV27 and TRBJ2-7, with 8 bases aligning to TRBD1. Germline V gene sequence: CDR1 MNHEY, CDR2 SMNVEV (reference sequence). Trimming took 5 bases from V and 4 from J; bases not matched to a gene: 7. The CDR3 runs to 14 residues.